The rows below give T cell receptor beta chains drawn from one sample of a study of brain T cells in children with intractable seizures. Some clones are missing from TCRdb's copy, which holds only in-frame ones; the method was immunoSEQ multiplex PCR. The sample holds around 340,000 clones, 93% seen once. The sequencing used peripheral blood, collected about 5 months after surgery. These receptors all come from a boy younger than two with tuberous sclerosis and intractable seizures. Both conserved end residues are part of each CDR3. The D gene is left open where the match is weak. Size is omitted from some rows. Given values are once, few, many or a class for expanded clones.

D gene	V gene	J gene	clone size	CDR3 DNA	CDR3 protein
-	TRBV9	TRBJ1-2	-	TGTGCCAGCAGCGTAGACGGCACCATGGACTATGGCTACACCTTC	CASSVDGTMDYGYTF
-	TRBV12-3/TRBV12-4	TRBJ2-5	-	TGTGCCAGCAGGGACGGAACCCTCGGGACCCAGTACTTC	CASRDGTLGTQYF
TRBD1	TRBV19	TRBJ2-2	-	TGTGCCAGTTCTTCCGGGACAGGGGCCGCCGGGGAGCTGTTTTTT	CASSSGTGAAGELFF
-	TRBV19	TRBJ2-5	-	TGTGCCAGTAGGAAGGGAGAGACCCAGTACTTC	CASRKGETQYF
-	TRBV9	TRBJ1-1	-	TGTGCCAGCAGCCCCCAGACAGTGGACACTGAAGCTTTCTTT	CASSPQTVDTEAFF
TRBD2	TRBV5-1	TRBJ2-1	-	TGCGCCAGCAGCGCGGGACTAGATGGCTACAATGAGCAGTTCTTC	CASSAGLDGYNEQFF
-	TRBV10-2	TRBJ2-2	-	TGCGCCAGCAGTGAAAACGGTCTGGGGGAGCTGTTTTTT	CASSENGLGELFF
-	TRBV9	TRBJ2-2	-	TGTGCCAGCAGCGTAGTTTCGGGGAAGTCCGGGGAGCTGTTTTTT	CASSVVSGKSGELFF
TRBD1	TRBV27	TRBJ1-1	-	TGTGCCAGCAGTGGCCGACAGGGGGGGATGAACACTGAAGCTTTCTTT	CASSGRQGGMNTEAFF
-	TRBV11-1	TRBJ1-1	-	TGTGCCAGCAGCTCCCAGGGAGCGAACACTGAAGCTTTCTTT	CASSSQGANTEAFF
-	TRBV19	TRBJ2-1	-	TGTGCCAGTAGTCAATATGACTCCGCCAATGAGCAGTTCTTC	CASSQYDSANEQFF
-	TRBV5-4	TRBJ1-3	-	TGTGCCAGCAGCTTGGCACAGGCTGGAAACACCATATATTTT	CASSLAQAGNTIYF
-	TRBV12-3/TRBV12-4	TRBJ2-3	-	TGTGCCAGCAGGGGTGTGTCCTCAGATACGCAGTATTTT	CASRGVSSDTQYF
TRBD2	TRBV18	TRBJ2-1	-	TGTGCCAGCTCACCTGGACTAGCGGGGGGGCCTGATGAGCAGTTCTTC	CASSPGLAGGPDEQFF
TRBD1	TRBV18	TRBJ1-2	once	TGTGCCAGCTCAACACCGGGACAGGGCCACTATGGCTACACCTTC	CASSTPGQGHYGYTF
-	TRBV28	TRBJ1-1	-	TGTGCCAGCGGTGGGGGGGGTGAAGGGTCTGAAGCTTTCTTT	CASGGGGEGSEAFF
TRBD1	TRBV7-2	TRBJ1-1	-	TGTGCCAGCAGCCAAAGTCCCGGGACAGGGTTGAACACTGAAGCTTTCTTT	CASSQSPGTGLNTEAFF
TRBD1	TRBV5-1	TRBJ1-2	once	TGCGCCAGCAGCTTGGGAGGGACCGGGACAGTTAACTATGGCTACACCTTC	CASSLGGTGTVNYGYTF